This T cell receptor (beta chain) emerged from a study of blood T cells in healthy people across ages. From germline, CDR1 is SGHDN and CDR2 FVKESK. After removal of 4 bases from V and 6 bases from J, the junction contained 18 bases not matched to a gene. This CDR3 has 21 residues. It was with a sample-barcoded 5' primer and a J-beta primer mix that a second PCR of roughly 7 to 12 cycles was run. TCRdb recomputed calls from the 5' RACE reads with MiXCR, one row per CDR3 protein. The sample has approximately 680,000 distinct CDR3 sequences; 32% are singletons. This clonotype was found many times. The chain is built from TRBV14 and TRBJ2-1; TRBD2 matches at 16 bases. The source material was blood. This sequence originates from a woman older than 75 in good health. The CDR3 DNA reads TGTGCCAGCAGCCGACTTGGATGGGGACTAGCGGGGGGGCTCCCGGGCAATGAGCAGTTCTTC. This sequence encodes CASSRLGWGLAGGLPGNEQFF.